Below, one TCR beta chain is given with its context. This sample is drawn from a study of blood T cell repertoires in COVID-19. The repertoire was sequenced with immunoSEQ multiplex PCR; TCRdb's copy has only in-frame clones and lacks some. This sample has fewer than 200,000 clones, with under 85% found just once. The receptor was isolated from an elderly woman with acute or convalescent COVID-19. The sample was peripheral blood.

CDR3 nucleotides: TGTGCCAGCAGCGCCGGATTAGGATCCAGCCGGGGGACAGATACGCAGTATTTT. It specifies CASSAGLGSSRGTDTQYF. The chain uses TRBV9 and TRBJ2-3; D perhaps matches TRBD2 (6 bases). The germline gives CDR1 SGDLS, CDR2 YYNGEE. V shed 3 bases and J shed 3 bases, with 23 bases lying between them. The CDR3 is made up of 18 amino acids.